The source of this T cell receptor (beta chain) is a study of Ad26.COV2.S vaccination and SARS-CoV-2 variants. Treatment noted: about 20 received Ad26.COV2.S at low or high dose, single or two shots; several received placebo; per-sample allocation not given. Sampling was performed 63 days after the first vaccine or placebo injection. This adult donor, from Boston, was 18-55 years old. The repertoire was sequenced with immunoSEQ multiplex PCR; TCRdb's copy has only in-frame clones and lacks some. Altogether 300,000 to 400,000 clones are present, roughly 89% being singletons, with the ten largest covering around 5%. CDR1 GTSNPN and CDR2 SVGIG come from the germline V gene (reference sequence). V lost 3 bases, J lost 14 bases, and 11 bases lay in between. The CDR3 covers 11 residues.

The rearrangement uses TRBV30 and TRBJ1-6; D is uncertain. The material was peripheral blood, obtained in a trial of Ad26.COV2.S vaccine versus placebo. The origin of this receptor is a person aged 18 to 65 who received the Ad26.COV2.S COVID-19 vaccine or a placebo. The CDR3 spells CAWREIGSLHF. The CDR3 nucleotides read TGTGCCTGGAGGGAGATAGGGTCCCTCCACTTT. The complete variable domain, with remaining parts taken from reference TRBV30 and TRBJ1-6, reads SQTIHQWPATLVQPVGSPLSLECTVEGTSNPNLYWYRQAAGRGLQLLFYSVGIGQISSEVPQNLSASRPQDRQFILSSKKLLLSDSGFYLCAWREIGSLHFGNGTRLTVT.